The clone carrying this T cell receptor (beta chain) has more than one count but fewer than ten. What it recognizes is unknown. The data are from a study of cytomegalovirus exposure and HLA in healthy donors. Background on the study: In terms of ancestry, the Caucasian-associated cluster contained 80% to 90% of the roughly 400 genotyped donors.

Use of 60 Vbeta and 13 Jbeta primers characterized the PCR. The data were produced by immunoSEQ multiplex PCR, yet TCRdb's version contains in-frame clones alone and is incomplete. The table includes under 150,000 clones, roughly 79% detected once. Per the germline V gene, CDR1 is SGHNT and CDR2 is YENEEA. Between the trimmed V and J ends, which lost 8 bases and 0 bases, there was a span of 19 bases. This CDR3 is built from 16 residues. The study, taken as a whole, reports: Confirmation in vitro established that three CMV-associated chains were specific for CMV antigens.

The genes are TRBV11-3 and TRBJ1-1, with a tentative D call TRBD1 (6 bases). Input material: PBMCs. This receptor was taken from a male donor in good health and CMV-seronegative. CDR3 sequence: CASPTDPDRLNTEAFF. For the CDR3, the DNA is TGTGCCAGCCCAACAGACCCGGACAGATTGAACACTGAAGCTTTCTTT.